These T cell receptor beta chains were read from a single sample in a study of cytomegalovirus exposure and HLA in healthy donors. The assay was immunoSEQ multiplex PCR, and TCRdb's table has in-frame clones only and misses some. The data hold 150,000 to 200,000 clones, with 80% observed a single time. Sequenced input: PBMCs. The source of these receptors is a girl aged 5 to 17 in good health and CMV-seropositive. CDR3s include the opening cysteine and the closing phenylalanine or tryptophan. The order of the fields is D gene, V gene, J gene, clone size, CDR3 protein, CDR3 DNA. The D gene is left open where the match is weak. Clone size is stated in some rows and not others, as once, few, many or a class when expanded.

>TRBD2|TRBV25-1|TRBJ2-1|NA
CASSAGLAVWGYNEQFF
TGTGCCAGCAGTGCGGGACTAGCGGTTTGGGGCTACAATGAGCAGTTCTTC
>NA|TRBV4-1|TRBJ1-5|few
CASSQGRPNQPQHF
TGCGCCAGCAGCCAAGGTCGTCCCAATCAGCCCCAGCATTTT
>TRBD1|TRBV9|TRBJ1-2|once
CASSVDQQGARGYTF
TGTGCCAGCAGCGTGGACCAACAGGGGGCCCGGGGCTACACCTTC
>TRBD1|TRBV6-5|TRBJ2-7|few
CASSLQGAFHEQYF
TGTGCCAGCAGCCTACAGGGGGCCTTCCACGAGCAGTACTTC
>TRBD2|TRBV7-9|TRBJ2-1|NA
CASSLALAGGSHNEQFF
TGTGCCAGCAGCTTAGCGCTAGCGGGAGGGTCCCACAATGAGCAGTTCTTC
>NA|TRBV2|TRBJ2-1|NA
CASSDTRSSYNEQFF
TGTGCCAGCAGCGACACTAGGAGCTCCTACAATGAGCAGTTCTTC
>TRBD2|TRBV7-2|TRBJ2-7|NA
CASSFTSGGPYEQYF
TGTGCCAGCAGCTTCACTAGCGGGGGTCCCTACGAGCAGTACTTC
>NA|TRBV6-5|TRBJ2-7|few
CASSSAVRSEQYF
TGTGCCAGCAGTTCGGCGGTGAGGTCCGAGCAGTACTTC
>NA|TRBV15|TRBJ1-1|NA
CATSRDEEGIEAFF
TGTGCCACCAGCAGAGATGAGGAGGGGATTGAAGCTTTCTTT
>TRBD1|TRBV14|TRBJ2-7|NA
CASSQGRGPSYEQYF
TGTGCCAGCAGCCAAGGAAGGGGGCCCTCCTACGAGCAGTACTTC
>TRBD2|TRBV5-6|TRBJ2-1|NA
CASSLFGGRAYNEQFF
TGTGCCAGCAGCTTGTTCGGCGGGAGGGCTTACAATGAGCAGTTCTTC
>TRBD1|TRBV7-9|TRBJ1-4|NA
CASSSPNRGANEKLFF
TGTGCCAGCAGCTCTCCAAACAGGGGAGCTAATGAAAAACTGTTTTTT
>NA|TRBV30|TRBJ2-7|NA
CAWSLGTLDEQYF
TGTGCCTGGAGTCTCGGGACTCTAGACGAGCAGTACTTC
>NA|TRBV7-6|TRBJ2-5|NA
CASSSPGGAGKTQYF
TGTGCCAGCAGCTCGCCGGGGGGCGCAGGAAAGACCCAGTACTTC
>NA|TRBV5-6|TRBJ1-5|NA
CASSIDRNQPRHF
TGTGCCAGCAGCATCGACAGGAATCAGCCCCGGCATTTT
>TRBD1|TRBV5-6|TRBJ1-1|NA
CASSTGTGWDTEAFF
TGTGCCAGCAGCACCGGGACAGGGTGGGACACTGAAGCTTTCTTT
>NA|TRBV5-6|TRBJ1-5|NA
CASSQVDQPQHF
TGTGCCAGCAGTCAGGTCGATCAGCCCCAGCATTTT
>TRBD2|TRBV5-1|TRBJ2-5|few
CASNSGGGGQETQYF
TGCGCCAGCAACTCCGGCGGGGGTGGGCAAGAGACCCAGTACTTC
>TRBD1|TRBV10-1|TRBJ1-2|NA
CASSAGTGYGYTF
TGCGCCAGCAGCGCTGGGACAGGGTATGGCTACACCTTC
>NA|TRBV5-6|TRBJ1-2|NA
CASSLVKNQGGGYTF
TGTGCCAGCAGCTTGGTTAAGAATCAGGGCGGAGGCTACACCTTC
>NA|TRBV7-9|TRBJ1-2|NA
CASSLVRDIKTYGYTF
TGTGCCAGCAGCTTAGTGAGGGACATAAAAACCTATGGCTACACCTTC
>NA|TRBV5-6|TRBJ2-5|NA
CASSSNGQDGQGQETQYF
TGTGCCAGCAGCTCGAACGGGCAAGACGGCCAGGGGCAAGAGACCCAGTACTTC
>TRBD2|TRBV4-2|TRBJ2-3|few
CASSPGLAAEVTQYF
TGTGCCAGCAGCCCCGGCCTAGCGGCAGAAGTTACGCAGTATTTT
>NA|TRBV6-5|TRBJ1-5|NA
CASSYRGIGQPQHF
TGTGCCAGCAGTTATCGCGGGATTGGTCAGCCCCAGCATTTT
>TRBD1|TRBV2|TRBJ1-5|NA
CASSWDREGQPQHF
TGTGCCAGCAGTTGGGACAGGGAGGGTCAGCCCCAGCATTTT
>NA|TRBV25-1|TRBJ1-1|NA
CASSASGREAFF
TGTGCCAGCAGTGCATCGGGTAGAGAAGCTTTCTTT
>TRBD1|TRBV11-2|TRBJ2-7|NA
CASSLDSLSGQGPSYEQYF
TGTGCCAGCAGCTTAGATTCGTTGAGTGGACAGGGCCCTTCCTACGAGCAGTACTTC
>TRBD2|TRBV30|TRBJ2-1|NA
CAGTSGGDEQFF
TGTGCCGGGACTAGCGGGGGGGATGAGCAGTTCTTC
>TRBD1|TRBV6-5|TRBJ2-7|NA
CASRPGTAYEQYF
TGTGCCAGCAGGCCAGGGACAGCTTACGAGCAGTACTTC
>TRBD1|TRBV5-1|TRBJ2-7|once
CASNRDRGSEQYF
TGCGCCAGCAACCGGGACAGGGGGTCCGAGCAGTACTTC
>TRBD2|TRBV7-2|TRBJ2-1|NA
CASSLQLSGAEQFF
TGTGCCAGCAGCCTACAACTAAGCGGGGCTGAGCAGTTCTTC
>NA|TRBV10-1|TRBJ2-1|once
CASSAGWGDSSYNEQFF
TGCGCCAGCAGTGCCGGTTGGGGCGATAGCTCCTACAATGAGCAGTTCTTC
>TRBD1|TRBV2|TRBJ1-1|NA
CASSEWTGIGFF
TGTGCCAGCAGTGAATGGACAGGTATCGGTTTCTTT
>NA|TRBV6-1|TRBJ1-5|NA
CASSEHRANNQPQHF
TGTGCCAGCAGTGAACACAGGGCTAACAATCAGCCCCAGCATTTT
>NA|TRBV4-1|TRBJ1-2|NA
CASSQAGAEGYTF
TGCGCCAGCAGCCAAGCAGGGGCTGAGGGCTACACCTTC
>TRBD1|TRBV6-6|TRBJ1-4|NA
CASSSRDRGIEKLFF
TGTGCCAGCAGTTCTCGGGACAGGGGGATCGAAAAACTGTTTTTT
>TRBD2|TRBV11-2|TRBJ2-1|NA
CASSLEVGLELEFF
TGTGCCAGCAGCTTAGAAGTGGGACTAGAGTTGGAGTTCTTC
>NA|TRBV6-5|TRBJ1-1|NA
CASSYLGREWNTEAFF
TGTGCCAGCAGTTACTTAGGGCGGGAGTGGAACACTGAAGCTTTCTTT
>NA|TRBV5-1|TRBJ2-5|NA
CASSPGLSQETQYF
TGCGCCAGCAGCCCAGGACTATCCCAAGAGACCCAGTACTTC
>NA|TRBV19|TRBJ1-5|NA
CASSIGTGWDQPQHF
TGTGCCAGTAGTATAGGAACAGGATGGGATCAGCCCCAGCATTTT